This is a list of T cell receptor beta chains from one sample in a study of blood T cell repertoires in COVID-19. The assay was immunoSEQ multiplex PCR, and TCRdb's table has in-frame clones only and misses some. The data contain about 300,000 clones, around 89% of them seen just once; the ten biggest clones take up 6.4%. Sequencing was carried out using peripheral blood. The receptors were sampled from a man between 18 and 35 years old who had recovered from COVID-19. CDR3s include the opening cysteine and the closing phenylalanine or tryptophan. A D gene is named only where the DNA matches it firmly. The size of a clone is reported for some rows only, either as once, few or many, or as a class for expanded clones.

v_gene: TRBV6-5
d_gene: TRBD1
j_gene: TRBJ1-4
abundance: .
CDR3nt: TGTGCCAGCAGTTACACACAGGGGGCCGGGGAAAAACTGTTTTTT
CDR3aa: CASSYTQGAGEKLFF

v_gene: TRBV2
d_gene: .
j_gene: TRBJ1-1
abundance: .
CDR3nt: TGTGCCAGCAGAGAGGTGAGGAACACTGAAGCTTTCTTT
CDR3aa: CASREVRNTEAFF

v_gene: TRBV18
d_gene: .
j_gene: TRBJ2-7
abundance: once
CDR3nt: TGTGCCAGCTCACCAAACAGGGGGGGCGCGTACGAGCAGTACTTC
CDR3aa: CASSPNRGGAYEQYF

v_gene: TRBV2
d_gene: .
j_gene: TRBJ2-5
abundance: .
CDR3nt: TGTGCCAGCAGGTTACAGGAGAGGGAGACCCAGTACTTC
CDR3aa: CASRLQERETQYF

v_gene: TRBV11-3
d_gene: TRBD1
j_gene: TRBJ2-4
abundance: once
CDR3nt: TGTGCCAGCAGCCTACAGGGGGACATTCAGTACTTC
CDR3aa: CASSLQGDIQYF

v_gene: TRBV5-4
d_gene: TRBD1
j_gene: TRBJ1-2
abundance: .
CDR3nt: TGTGCCAGCAGCTTGGAGGCAGGGGGCATTAACTATGGCTACACCTTC
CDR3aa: CASSLEAGGINYGYTF

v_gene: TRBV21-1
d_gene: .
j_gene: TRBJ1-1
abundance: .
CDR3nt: TGTGCCAGCAGCTACCGGGGGAACGGGAACACTGAAGCTTTCTTT
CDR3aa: CASSYRGNGNTEAFF

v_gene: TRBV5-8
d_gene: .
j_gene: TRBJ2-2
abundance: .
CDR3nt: TGTGCCACAACTAGCCCCTCTAGGGGCACCGGGGAGCTGTTTTTT
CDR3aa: CATTSPSRGTGELFF

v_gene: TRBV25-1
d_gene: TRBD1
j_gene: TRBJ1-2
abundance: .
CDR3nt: TGTGCCAGCAGTGAAGGGAGGGACAGGGCGATGTATGGCTACACCTTC
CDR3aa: CASSEGRDRAMYGYTF

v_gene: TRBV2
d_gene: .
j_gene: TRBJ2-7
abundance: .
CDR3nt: TGTGCCAGCAGTGAAAGGTATACAGTGACCTACGAGCAGTACTTC
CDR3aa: CASSERYTVTYEQYF

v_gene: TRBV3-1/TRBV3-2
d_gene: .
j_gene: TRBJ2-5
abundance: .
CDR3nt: TGTGCCAGCAGCCACCCCGGACAGCCTGGGGAGACCCAGTACTTC
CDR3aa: CASSHPGQPGETQYF

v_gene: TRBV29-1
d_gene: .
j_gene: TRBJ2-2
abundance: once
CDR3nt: TGCAGCATACGGACAGCCTCGAACACCGGGGAGCTGTTTTTT
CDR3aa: CSIRTASNTGELFF

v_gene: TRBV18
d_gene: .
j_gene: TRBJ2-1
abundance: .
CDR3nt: TGTGCCAGCTCACCACAGGAGTTTGGGGAGCAGTTCTTC
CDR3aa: CASSPQEFGEQFF

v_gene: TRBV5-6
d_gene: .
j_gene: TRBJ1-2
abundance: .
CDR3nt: TGTGCCAGCAGCTTGGACTTATCCAATGGCTACACCTTC
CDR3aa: CASSLDLSNGYTF

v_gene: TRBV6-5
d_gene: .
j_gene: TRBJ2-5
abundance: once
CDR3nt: TGTGCCAGCAGGTTGGCGGCCTACCAAGAGACCCAGTACTTC
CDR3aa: CASRLAAYQETQYF

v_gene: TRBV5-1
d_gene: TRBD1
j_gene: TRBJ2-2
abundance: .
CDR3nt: TGCGCCAGCAGCTGGGACAGGAGTTACACCGGGGAGCTGTTTTTT
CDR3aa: CASSWDRSYTGELFF

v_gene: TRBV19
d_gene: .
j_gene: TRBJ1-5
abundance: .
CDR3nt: TGTGCCAGTAGCTTCCAGGGTGTTCAGCCCCAGCATTTT
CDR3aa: CASSFQGVQPQHF

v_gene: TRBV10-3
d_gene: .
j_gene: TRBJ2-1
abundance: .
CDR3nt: TGTGCCATCAGCCCGGGGACTCCGAATCAGTTCTTC
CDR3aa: CAISPGTPNQFF

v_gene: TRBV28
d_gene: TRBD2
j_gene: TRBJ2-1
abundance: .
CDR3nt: TGTGCCAGCAGATCCGGGACTAGCGCTTACAATGAGCAGTTCTTC
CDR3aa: CASRSGTSAYNEQFF

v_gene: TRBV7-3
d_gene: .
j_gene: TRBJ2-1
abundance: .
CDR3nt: TGTGCCAGCAGCTTAAGCGGAGGGGCGGACTACAATGAGCAGTTCTTC
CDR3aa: CASSLSGGADYNEQFF

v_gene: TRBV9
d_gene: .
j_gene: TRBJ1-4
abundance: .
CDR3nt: TGTGCCAGCAGCCCCGGACAGATCAATGAAAAACTGTTTTTT
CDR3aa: CASSPGQINEKLFF

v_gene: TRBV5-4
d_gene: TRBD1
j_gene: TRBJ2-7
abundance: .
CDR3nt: TGTGCCAGCAGCCCCACAGGGGCCTACGAGCAGTACTTC
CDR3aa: CASSPTGAYEQYF

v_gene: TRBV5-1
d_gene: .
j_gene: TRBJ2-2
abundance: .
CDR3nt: TGCGCCAGCAGCTTGGGCGGGACTGATACCGGGGAGCTGTTTTTT
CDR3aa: CASSLGGTDTGELFF

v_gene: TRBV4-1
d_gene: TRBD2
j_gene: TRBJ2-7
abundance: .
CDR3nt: TGCGCCAGCAGCCAAGATCGTCTAGCGGGAGGGCCCTCCTACGAGCAGTACTTC
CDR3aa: CASSQDRLAGGPSYEQYF

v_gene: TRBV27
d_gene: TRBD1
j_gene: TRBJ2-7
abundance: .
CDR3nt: TGTGCCAGCAGTTTGATACAGGGGTACGAGCAGTACTTC
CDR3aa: CASSLIQGYEQYF

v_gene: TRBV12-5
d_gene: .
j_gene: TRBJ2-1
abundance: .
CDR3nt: TGTGCTAGTGGTTTCGTCGATGAGCAGTTCTTC
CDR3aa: CASGFVDEQFF

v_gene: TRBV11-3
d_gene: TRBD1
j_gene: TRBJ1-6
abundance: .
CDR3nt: TGTGCCAGCAACACAGGGGAAGGAGCACCCCTCCACTTT
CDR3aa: CASNTGEGAPLHF

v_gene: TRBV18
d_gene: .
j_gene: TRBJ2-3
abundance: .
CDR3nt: TGTGCCAGCTCACCAGTCCTGGCTAGCACAGATACGCAGTATTTT
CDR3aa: CASSPVLASTDTQYF

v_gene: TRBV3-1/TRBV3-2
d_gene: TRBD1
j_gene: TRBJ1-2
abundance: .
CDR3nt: TGTGCCAGCAGCCTAGGGACAGGGAGAGGCTACACCTTC
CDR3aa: CASSLGTGRGYTF

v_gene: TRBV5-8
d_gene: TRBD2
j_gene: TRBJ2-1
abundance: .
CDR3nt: TGTGCCAGCAGCAAAACGGGACTAGCGGAGGAAAACAATGAGCAGTTCTTC
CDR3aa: CASSKTGLAEENNEQFF

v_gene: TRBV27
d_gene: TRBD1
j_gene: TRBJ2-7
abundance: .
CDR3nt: TGTGCCAGCAGTTTTGGGCTAGGGGGCGGCTACGAGCAGTACTTC
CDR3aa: CASSFGLGGGYEQYF

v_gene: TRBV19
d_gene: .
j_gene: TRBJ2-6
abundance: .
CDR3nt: TGTGCCAGTAGTATACAGGGCAGCAGCTCTGGGGCCAACGTCCTGACTTTC
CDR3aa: CASSIQGSSSGANVLTF

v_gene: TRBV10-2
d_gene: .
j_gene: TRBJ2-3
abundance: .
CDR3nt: TGCGCCAGCAGTGAACGGGAGAGCACAGATACGCAGTATTTT
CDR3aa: CASSERESTDTQYF

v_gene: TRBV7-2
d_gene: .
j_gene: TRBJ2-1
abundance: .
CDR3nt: TGTGCCAGCAGCTCGAGTTTCGTCAATGAGCAGTTCTTC
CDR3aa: CASSSSFVNEQFF

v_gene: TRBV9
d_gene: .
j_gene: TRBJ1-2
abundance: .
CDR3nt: TGTGCCAGCAGCGCAGTCCGGGACACTTATGGCTACACCTTC
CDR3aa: CASSAVRDTYGYTF

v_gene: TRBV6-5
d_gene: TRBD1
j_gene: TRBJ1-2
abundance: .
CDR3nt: TGTGCCAGCAGTCAATACAGGGGGGATAACTATGGCTACACCTTC
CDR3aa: CASSQYRGDNYGYTF

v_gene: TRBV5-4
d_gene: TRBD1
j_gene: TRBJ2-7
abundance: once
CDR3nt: TGTGCCAGCAGCGCATGGACAGGCAAGGGCGAGCAGTACTTC
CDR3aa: CASSAWTGKGEQYF

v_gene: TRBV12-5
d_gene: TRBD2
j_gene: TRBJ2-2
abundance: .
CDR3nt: TGTGCTAGTGGTTCCCGCCTACTAGCGGGAAAGACCGGGGAGCTGTTTTTT
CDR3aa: CASGSRLLAGKTGELFF

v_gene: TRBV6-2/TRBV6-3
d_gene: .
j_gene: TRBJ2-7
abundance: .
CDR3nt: TGTGCCAGCAGCCCCGTGGCACTAGGTCCCGAGCAGTACTTC
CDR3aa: CASSPVALGPEQYF

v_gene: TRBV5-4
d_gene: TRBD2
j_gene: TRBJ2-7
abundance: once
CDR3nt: TGTGCCAGCAGCCTCGACCAAAGACTAGCGGGGGACGAGCAGTACTTC
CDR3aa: CASSLDQRLAGDEQYF

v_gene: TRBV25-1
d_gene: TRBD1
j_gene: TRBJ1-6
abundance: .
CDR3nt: TGTGCCAGCAATTGGGCAGGGGGGAATTCACCCCTCCACTTT
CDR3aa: CASNWAGGNSPLHF

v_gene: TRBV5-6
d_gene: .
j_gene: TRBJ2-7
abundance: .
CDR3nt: TGTGCCAGCAGCTTGCAGGGGGGCTACGAGCAGTACTTC
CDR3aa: CASSLQGGYEQYF

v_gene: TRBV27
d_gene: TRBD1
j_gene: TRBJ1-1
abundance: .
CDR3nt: TGTGCCAGCATTCCCACAGGGGGGGGGAACACTGAAGCTTTCTTT
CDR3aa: CASIPTGGGNTEAFF

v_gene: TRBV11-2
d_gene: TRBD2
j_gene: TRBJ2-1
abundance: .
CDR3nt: TGTGCCAGCAGCTTTTACAGCGGGGGTTTGAATGAGCAGTTCTTC
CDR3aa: CASSFYSGGLNEQFF

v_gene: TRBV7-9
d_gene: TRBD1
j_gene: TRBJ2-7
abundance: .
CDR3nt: TGTGCCAGCAGCGGTGGGACAGGGGCGTACGAGCAGTACTTC
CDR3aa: CASSGGTGAYEQYF

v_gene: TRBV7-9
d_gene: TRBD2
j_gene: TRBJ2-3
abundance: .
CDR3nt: TGTGCCAGCAGCTTAAACGGGGGGGCCCAAGATACGCAGTATTTT
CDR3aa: CASSLNGGAQDTQYF

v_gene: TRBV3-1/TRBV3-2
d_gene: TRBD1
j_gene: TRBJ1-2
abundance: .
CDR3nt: TGTGCCAGCAGCCCCCGGGACAGTAGATATGGCTACACCTTC
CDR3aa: CASSPRDSRYGYTF

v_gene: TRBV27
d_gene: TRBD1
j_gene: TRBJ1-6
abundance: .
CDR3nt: TGTGCCAGCAGTTCCCGGACAGGGCCCCTTTCACCCCTCCACTTT
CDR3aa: CASSSRTGPLSPLHF

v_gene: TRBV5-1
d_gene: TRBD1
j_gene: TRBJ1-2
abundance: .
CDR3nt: TGCGCCAGCAGCTCCGACAGGGGTGGTGGCTACACCTTC
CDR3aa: CASSSDRGGGYTF

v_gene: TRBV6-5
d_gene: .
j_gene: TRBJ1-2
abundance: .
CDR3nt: TGTGCCGCGGCAGGGGAAAGAACTAACTATGGCTACACCTTC
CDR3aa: CAAAGERTNYGYTF

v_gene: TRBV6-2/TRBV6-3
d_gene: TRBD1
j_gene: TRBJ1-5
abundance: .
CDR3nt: TGTGCCAGCAGTTACTCAACACAGGGGTATCAGCCCCAGCATTTT
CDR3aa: CASSYSTQGYQPQHF

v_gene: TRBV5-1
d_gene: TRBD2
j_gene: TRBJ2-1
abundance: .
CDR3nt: TGCGCCAGCAGCTTGGGACTAGCGGGAGTGGGGGAGCAGTTCTTC
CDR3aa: CASSLGLAGVGEQFF